Described below is a single T cell receptor (beta chain) sequence and its context. This CDR3 is built from 13 residues. Germline CDR1 SQVTM, CDR2 ANQGSEA. Deletions cut 7 bases from V and 7 bases from J, with 17 bases between. Here immunoSEQ multiplex PCR was the method, and the copy in TCRdb shows in-frame clones only, minus some. The sample has more than 2 million clones, about 94% seen once. This sample is drawn from a study of shared clonotypes between healthy human individuals. As defined, naive CD8 cells were CD45RO-negative and positively selected for CCR7, with terminally differentiated effector memory CD45RA+ cells excluded. Adult Caucasians living in Nashville, Tennessee made up all of the donors.

The V call is TRBV29-1, the J call TRBJ2-1; TRBD2 is a possible D gene (6 bases). This receptor was taken from a man aged 18 to 30 in good health. Some clones in this sample may be carry-over from other donors' samples. The sequenced material came from naive CD8+ T cells from PBMCs. The CDR3 here is CSAGGGGNNEQFF. CDR3 nucleotide sequence: TGCAGCGCCGGGGGAGGAGGGAATAATGAGCAGTTCTTC.